This passage covers 5 T cell receptor beta chains from one sample sequenced in a study of blood T cell repertoires in COVID-19. Libraries were prepared by immunoSEQ multiplex PCR; TCRdb keeps only in-frame clonotypes and omits some of them. The table includes about 24,000 clones, approximately 85% detected once. Sequencing used peripheral blood. The receptor set was obtained from a human donor in a cohort sampled during active COVID-19.

This sequence joins TRBV19 and TRBJ2-6; 10 bases are shared with TRBD1. After removal of 5 bases from V and 0 bases from J, the junction contained 1 base not matched to a gene. Germline CDR1 LNHDA, CDR2 SQIVND (reference sequence). This CDR3 spans 16 amino acids. CDR3 nucleotide sequence: TGTGCCAGTAGTGGACAGGGGGGCTCTGGGGCCAACGTCCTGACTTTC. Amino acids: CASSGQGGSGANVLTF.

The chain combines TRBV9 with TRBJ2-1; the match to TRBD2 covers 9 bases. Germline CDR1 and CDR2: SGDLS and YYNGEE. The CDR3 sequence is 16 residues long. V lost 0 bases to trimming and J lost 5 bases; unmatched junction nucleotides: 6. CDR3 residues: CASSVAGGGANNEQFF. CDR3 sequence (DNA): TGTGCCAGCAGCGTAGCGGGCGGGGGGGCAAACAATGAGCAGTTCTTC.

V gene TRBV12-5 combines with J gene TRBJ1-1; D might be TRBD1 (5 bases). V was pared by 1 base and J by 0 bases, with 12 bases between. This CDR3 contains 16 residues. Germline V lookup: CDR1 LGHNT, CDR2 FRNRAP. As DNA, the CDR3 is TGTGCTAGTGGTTTGGGACAGCTAACAATGAACACTGAAGCTTTCTTT. As protein: CASGLGQLTMNTEAFF.

V and J are TRBV2 and TRBJ2-7, with D possibly matching TRBD1 (6 bases). Trimming took off 0 bases at V and 1 base at J, with 10 bases between the two ends. CDR1 is SNHLY and CDR2 is FYNNEI in the germline V gene. This CDR3 is built from 15 residues. CDR3 sequence: CASSEAEGQSYEQYF. CDR3 DNA: TGTGCCAGCAGTGAAGCGGAAGGACAGTCCTACGAGCAGTACTTC.

This clone was seen a handful of times. This sequence joins TRBV9 and TRBJ1-5, with 7 bases fitting TRBD1. Germline V gives CDR1 SGDLS, CDR2 YYNGEE. The ends lost 3 bases at V and 7 bases at J; junction bases unmatched: 7. The CDR3 length is 14 residues. CDR3 in DNA: TGTGCCAGCAGCGAGGGGACAGTGGGGCAGCCCCAGCATTTT. It is translated as CASSEGTVGQPQHF.